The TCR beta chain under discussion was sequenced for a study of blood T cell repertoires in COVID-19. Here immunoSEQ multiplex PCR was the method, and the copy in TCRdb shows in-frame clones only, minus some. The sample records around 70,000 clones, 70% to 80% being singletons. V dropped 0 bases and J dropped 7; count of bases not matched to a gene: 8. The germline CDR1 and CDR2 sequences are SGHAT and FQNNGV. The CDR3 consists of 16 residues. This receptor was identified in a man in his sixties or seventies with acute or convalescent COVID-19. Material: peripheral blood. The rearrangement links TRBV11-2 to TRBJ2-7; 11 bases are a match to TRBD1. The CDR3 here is CASSLDWGQGVREQYF. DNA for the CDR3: TGTGCCAGCAGCTTAGATTGGGGACAGGGGGTTCGGGAGCAGTACTTC.